This T cell receptor (beta chain) was recorded in a study of blood T cell repertoires in COVID-19. Study-wide context: Material from acute and convalescent COVID-19 was sourced from the United States, Italy and Spain.

Adults between about 18 and 95 years of age took part from 24 US areas. The study assigned cohorts using participant-reported clinical history. The CDR3 loop spans 15 amino acids. V dropped 2 bases and J dropped 7; count of bases not matched to a gene: 5. CDR1 and CDR2 (germline): LNHDA, SQIVND (reference sequence). Authors' data handling: By means of reference gene primer amplification, nucleated cell counts were estimated. Using immunoSEQ multiplex PCR, the repertoire was profiled, and TCRdb retains in-frame clones only, with some absent. For V, J and clone size, that table is used; D and trimming come from the DNA. The data hold approximately 81,000 clones, with around 88% observed a single time.

J is TRBJ2-2 and V is TRBV19, with TRBD2 identical over 9 bases. The clonotype comes from a woman aged 50 to 60 with acute COVID-19. The sequencing input was PBMCs or T cells enriched from blood (not recorded which). CDR3 in amino acids: CASSIRTSVVGELFF. Written as DNA, the CDR3 is TGTGCCAGTAGTATACGGACTAGCGTGGTCGGGGAGCTGTTTTTT.